This TCR beta chain comes out of a study of T-cell reconstitution after alpha-beta-depleted transplantation in children. The CDR3 runs to 12 residues. CDR1 SQVTM and CDR2 ANQGSEA come from the germline V gene. V shed 3 bases and J shed 4 bases, with 10 bases lying between them. This clonotype has at least ten counts. TCRbeta library preparation incorporated unique molecular identifiers. TCRdb passed the PCR reads through MiXCR, listing each CDR3 protein once. The sample lists about 230,000 distinct CDR3 sequences; around 12% were seen once. Sequencing used PBMCs from the stem cell graft donor, obtained from the stem cell graft. The chain employs TRBV29-1 and TRBJ2-7; weak D call: TRBD2 (6 bases). The sequence came from a human donor who donated a stem cell graft to a child with acute lymphoblastic leukemia. CDR3 coding DNA: TGCAGCGTTGATTCCGGGGGTTACGAGCAGTACTTC. Its translation is CSVDSGGYEQYF.